This is a list of T cell receptor beta chains from one sample in a study of technical replicates of blood from several donors. TCRdb keeps only in-frame clones here, not all; method: immunoSEQ multiplex PCR. The data contain roughly 14,000 clones, around 82% of them singletons. Sequencing was carried out using PBMCs. The source is a human donor in good health. Both conserved end residues are part of each CDR3. Fields, in order: V gene, D gene, clone size, J gene, CDR3 DNA, CDR3 protein. D genes are given only for firm matches. Part of the rows lack a size; the others show once, few, many or a class for expanded clones.

TRBV7-9	TRBD1	.	TRBJ2-7	TGTGCCAGCAGCTTACAACAGGGGGCCTACGAGCAGTACTTC	CASSLQQGAYEQYF
TRBV30	TRBD1	.	TRBJ2-2	TGTGCCTGGAGGCAGGGGGCAGGCAACACCGGGGAGCTGTTTTTT	CAWRQGAGNTGELFF
TRBV27	.	.	TRBJ1-3	TGTGCCAGCAGTTTATCCCATACCAGCTCTGGAAACACCATATATTTT	CASSLSHTSSGNTIYF
TRBV7-2	.	.	TRBJ2-1	TGTGCCAGCAGCTTCCTCCCGCCGGGCAATGAGCAGTTCTTC	CASSFLPPGNEQFF
TRBV19	TRBD1	.	TRBJ1-2	TGTGCCAGTAGTCTGGGACAGAACTATGGCTACACCTTC	CASSLGQNYGYTF
TRBV6-5	.	.	TRBJ1-1	TGTGCCAGCAGTCACAGGCGAGGGAACACTGAAGCTTTCTTT	CASSHRRGNTEAFF
TRBV12-5	.	once	TRBJ1-3	TGTGCTAGTGGGACTATCTCTGGAAACACCATATATTTT	CASGTISGNTIYF
TRBV2	TRBD2	.	TRBJ2-1	TGTGCCAGCAGTGTCCCTCTAGCGGGAGGGGGAGACTCCTACAATGAGCAGTTCTTC	CASSVPLAGGGDSYNEQFF
TRBV7-9	TRBD2	.	TRBJ2-7	TGTGCCAGCAACGTACAAAGCGGGGAGGCTGGCGAGCAGTACTTC	CASNVQSGEAGEQYF
TRBV19	.	.	TRBJ1-1	TGTGCCAGTAGTATTCACATTCAGAACACTGAAGCTTTCTTT	CASSIHIQNTEAFF
TRBV19	.	.	TRBJ1-1	TGTGCCAGTAGTAATGCAGGCATGAACACTGAAGCTTTCTTT	CASSNAGMNTEAFF
TRBV11-3	TRBD2	once	TRBJ2-1	TGTGCCAGCAGCGAAAACGGACTAGCACTTGAGCAGTTCTTC	CASSENGLALEQFF
TRBV5-4	TRBD2	.	TRBJ2-1	TGTGCCAGCAGCTTAGGGGCGGGAGGGCCCGCTGAGCAGTTCTTC	CASSLGAGGPAEQFF
TRBV18	TRBD2	.	TRBJ2-7	TGTGCCAGCTCACCGGGGCAAGCGGGAGCCCACGAGCAGTACTTC	CASSPGQAGAHEQYF
TRBV5-6	TRBD1	.	TRBJ2-2	TGTGCCAGCAGCTCGGGCGACAGGGTCAACACCGGGGAGCTGTTTTTT	CASSSGDRVNTGELFF
TRBV5-1	.	.	TRBJ2-1	TGCGCCAGCATGGTCACGGGAGTGGGAAATGAGCAGTTCTTC	CASMVTGVGNEQFF
TRBV5-6	.	.	TRBJ1-5	TGTGCCAGCAGCTTGGCGGGTGGCAATCAGCCCCAGCATTTT	CASSLAGGNQPQHF
TRBV11-2	TRBD2	.	TRBJ2-1	TGTGCCAGCAGCTTAAGACTAGCGGGAGTTGATGAGCAGTTCTTC	CASSLRLAGVDEQFF
TRBV19	.	few	TRBJ1-1	TGTGCCAGTAGTATAGGTACCGGGAACACTGAAGCTTTCTTT	CASSIGTGNTEAFF
TRBV5-6	TRBD2	.	TRBJ2-3	TGTGCCAGCAGCTTGGTTGGGTGGCCTAGCGGGAGTGGCACAGATACGCAGTATTTT	CASSLVGWPSGSGTDTQYF
TRBV19	TRBD2	.	TRBJ2-1	TGTGCCAGTAGTGGTAGCGGGTACTCCTACAATGAGCAGTTCTTC	CASSGSGYSYNEQFF
TRBV27	.	.	TRBJ1-4	TGTGCCAGCAGTTTATCGTGGGGAGAAAATGAAAAACTGTTTTTT	CASSLSWGENEKLFF
TRBV4-1	TRBD1	.	TRBJ2-6	TGCGCCAGCAGCCAGGAGAGATTCCGGACAGGGGCCTCTCGGGCCAACGTCCTGACTTTC	CASSQERFRTGASRANVLTF
TRBV19	TRBD1	.	TRBJ1-5	TGTGCCAGTAGTACTTGGGACAGAAATAGCAATCAGCCCCAGCATTTT	CASSTWDRNSNQPQHF
TRBV7-8	TRBD1	.	TRBJ1-5	TGTGCCAGCAGCCACTCGGGACAGGGCGGACAGCCCCAGCATTTT	CASSHSGQGGQPQHF
TRBV11-1	TRBD2	.	TRBJ2-7	TGTGCCAGCAGCGCGACTAGCGGGACAGACGAGCAGTACTTC	CASSATSGTDEQYF
TRBV7-9	.	few	TRBJ1-2	TGTGCCAGCAGCTTAAATAGCGTAGAGGGCTACACCTTC	CASSLNSVEGYTF